This entry lists 22 T cell receptor beta chains sequenced from one sample in a study of blood T cell repertoires in COVID-19. Profiling relied on immunoSEQ multiplex PCR, and the TCRdb table lists in-frame clones only, not all of them. This sample has some 140,000 clones; roughly 83% occur once, and the top ten carry 1.4% to 1.5%. The sequenced sample was peripheral blood. Receptors were obtained from a man aged 60 to 69 with acute or convalescent COVID-19.

The chain is built from TRBV7-3 and TRBJ2-2, with D possibly TRBD1 on 6 matching bases. V was cut by 3 bases and J by 0 bases, with 8 bases left in between. This CDR3 spans 15 amino acids. Germline CDR1 and CDR2: SGHTA and FQGTGA. Here the CDR3 reads CASSLDSANTGELFF. The CDR3 coding sequence is TGTGCCAGCAGCTTGGACAGCGCGAACACCGGGGAGCTGTTTTTT.

This chain connects TRBV7-9 to TRBJ1-2, with 7 positions matching TRBD1. CDR1 and CDR2 (germline): SEHNR, FQNEAQ (reference sequence). Trimming took 4 bases from V and 5 from J; bases not matched to a gene: 10. There are 15 residues in the CDR3. The CDR3 DNA follows: TGTGCCAGCAGCTCTCCGGGGACAGCGTTTTATGGCTACACCTTC. This sequence encodes CASSSPGTAFYGYTF.

The chain uses TRBV6-2 or TRBV6-3 and TRBJ1-2; no clear D gene. The CDR3 is 13 residues long. The V end lost 0 bases, the J end lost 7 bases, and 9 bases lay between the germline ends. Germline loops: CDR1 MNHEY, CDR2 SVGEGT. The CDR3 loop is CASSYSRIVGYTF. The CDR3 region has the DNA TGTGCCAGCAGTTACTCGAGGATAGTTGGCTACACCTTC.

This clone is a singleton in its sample. This chain connects TRBV7-2 to TRBJ1-3; 9 nucleotides line up with TRBD1. CDR1 is SGHTA and CDR2 is FQGNSA in the germline V gene. Trimming took 0 bases from V and 0 from J; bases not matched to a gene: 3. CDR3 length: 17 amino acids. CDR3 region: CASSLADRGLSGNTIYF. DNA for the CDR3: TGTGCCAGCAGCTTAGCGGACAGGGGCCTCTCTGGAAACACCATATATTTT.

In this sample, this clone turned up once. V is TRBV10-3 and J is TRBJ2-3, with TRBD2 matching over 11 bases. The CDR3 spans 18 residues. The J segment lost 5 bases and the V segment lost 4 bases, leaving 14 bases of the junction unmatched. Looked up from germline, CDR1 is ENHRY and CDR2 is SYGVKD. The CDR3 DNA is TGTGCCATCAGTGTGTTAAGTCCTAGCGGGAGGAGAGTAGATACGCAGTATTTT. Translated: CAISVLSPSGRRVDTQYF.

The chain links TRBV7-9 to TRBJ1-1; D is unresolved. Trimming left V 3 bases short and J 2 bases short, with 4 bases between. Per the germline V gene, CDR1 is SEHNR and CDR2 is FQNEAQ (reference sequence). This CDR3 is 12 amino acids long. The CDR3 sequence is CASSFSNTEAFF. The CDR3 nucleotides read TGTGCCAGCAGCTTCTCTAACACTGAAGCTTTCTTT.

The V call is TRBV9, the J call TRBJ2-3; 8 nucleotides match TRBD2. Germline values: CDR1 SGDLS, CDR2 YYNGEE. Losses at the gene ends were 10 bases for V and 6 bases for J; bases not matched to a gene: 10. The CDR3 covers 13 residues. The CDR3 nucleotides are TGTGCCTCACAACGGGGGGGTCTTGATACGCAGTATTTT. It codes for CASQRGGLDTQYF.

The rearrangement joins TRBV24-1 to TRBJ2-4; possibly TRBD2 for D (6 bases). CDR1 is KGHDR, CDR2 SFDVKD, per germline. The CDR3 sequence is 15 residues long. V was trimmed by 4 bases and J by 0 bases, leaving 9 bases between them. In nucleotides, the CDR3 is TGTGCCACCAGTGAGGGCGGGGTAGCCAAAAACATTCAGTACTTC. It encodes CATSEGGVAKNIQYF.

This chain's CDR3 is CASSLTGTTGGEQFF. CDR3 bases: TGTGCCAGCAGCTTAACCGGGACTACAGGGGGTGAGCAGTTCTTC. The chain employs TRBV7-3 and TRBJ2-1; perhaps TRBD1 as D (8 bases). V lost 0 bases and J lost 9, with 15 bases in between. Germline values: CDR1 SGHTA, CDR2 FQGTGA. This CDR3 spans 15 amino acids.

The V gene is TRBV19, the J gene TRBJ1-3, with D possibly matching TRBD1 (6 bases). The ends were cut back, 6 bases at V and 0 bases at J, with 15 bases in the middle. The CDR3 is 16 amino acids. Germline loops: CDR1 LNHDA, CDR2 SQIVND (reference sequence). The CDR3 sequence: CASSLGQFSSGNTIYF. CDR3 DNA: TGTGCCAGTAGCCTTGGACAGTTTAGCTCTGGAAACACCATATATTTT.

The chain has TRBV6-1 and TRBJ2-5, with D perhaps matching TRBD1 (6 bases). Between the trimmed V and J ends, which lost 1 base and 5 bases, there was a span of 8 bases. Germline lookup yields CDR1 MNHNS and CDR2 SASEGT. This CDR3 comprises 13 residues. This CDR3 is CASSEGGPETQYF. CDR3 bases: TGTGCCAGCAGTGAAGGGGGGCCGGAGACCCAGTACTTC.

The chain has TRBV3-1 (or the pseudogene TRBV3-2) and TRBJ2-3; D is ambiguous. The CDR3 consists of 13 residues. The germline V and J ends were trimmed by 3 bases and 6 bases, with 10 bases remaining between them. CDR1 is LGHDT, CDR2 YNNKEL, per germline (reference sequence). CDR3 region: CASSQFNLDTQYF. As DNA, the CDR3 is TGTGCCAGCAGCCAGTTTAATCTCGATACGCAGTATTTT.

This clone appeared a few times. V gene TRBV6-1 combines with J gene TRBJ2-7; D ambiguous. V lost 2 bases and J lost 7, with 15 bases in between. Looked up from germline, CDR1 is MNHNS and CDR2 is SASEGT. CDR3 length: 14 amino acids. The CDR3 nucleotides read TGTGCCAGCAGTGAAACCCGGAGTTTACTTGAGCAGTACTTC. Encoded protein: CASSETRSLLEQYF.

J is TRBJ1-1 and V is TRBV5-4, with D hard to call. The CDR3 loop spans 12 amino acids. The V and J ends lost 0 bases and 8 bases respectively, with 8 bases between them. Looked up from germline, CDR1 is SGHNT and CDR2 is YYREEE (reference sequence). The DNA of the CDR3 is TGTGCCAGCAGCTTGGACCGGGGAGAAGCTTTCTTT. Translating it yields CASSLDRGEAFF. Looking up the rest from reference TRBV5-4 and TRBJ1-1 gives the full variable domain: ETGVTQSPTHLIKTRGQQVTLRCSSQSGHNTVSWYQQALGQGPQFIFQYYREEENGRGNFPPRFSGLQFPNYSSELNVNALELDDSALYLCASSLDRGEAFFGQGTRLTVV.

The J gene is TRBJ1-4, the V gene TRBV2; possibly TRBD1 for D (6 bases). The germline V and J ends were trimmed by 4 bases and 2 bases, with 8 bases remaining between them. CDR1 SNHLY and CDR2 FYNNEI come from the germline V gene. This CDR3 has 14 amino acids. CDR3 residues: CASSGDRTNEKLFF. CDR3 nucleotide sequence: TGTGCCAGCAGTGGAGACAGGACTAATGAAAAACTGTTTTTT. Complete variable domain (other parts from reference TRBV2 and TRBJ1-4): EPEVTQTPSHQVTQMGQEVILRCVPISNHLYFYWYRQILGQKVEFLVSFYNNEISEKSEIFDDQFSVERPDGSNFTLKIRSTKLEDSAMYFCASSGDRTNEKLFFGSGTQLSVL.

This chain uses TRBV30 with TRBJ2-2; 9 bases are shared with TRBD1. This CDR3 has 13 amino acids. Trimming removed 8 bases from V and 2 bases from J; junction bases left unmatched: 3. CDR1 is GTSNPN and CDR2 is SVGIG in the germline V gene (reference sequence). The CDR3 nucleotides are TGTGCCAGACAGGGGGAAAACACCGGGGAGCTGTTTTTT. The encoded protein is CARQGENTGELFF. Filled out from reference TRBV30 and TRBJ2-2, the complete variable domain reads SQTIHQWPATLVQPVGSPLSLECTVEGTSNPNLYWYRQAAGRGLQLLFYSVGIGQISSEVPQNLSASRPQDRQFILSSKKLLLSDSGFYLCARQGENTGELFFGEGSRLTVL.

This chain uses TRBV10-2 with TRBJ2-7, with 12 bases aligning to TRBD2. From germline, CDR1 is WSHSY and CDR2 SAAADI. V lost 6 bases, J lost 0 bases, and 0 bases stayed unmatched. CDR3 length: 14 amino acids. The CDR3 coding sequence is TGCGCCAGCAGGACTAGCGGGAGCTCCTACGAGCAGTACTTC. Encoded protein: CASRTSGSSYEQYF.

The chain recombines TRBV3-1 (or the pseudogene TRBV3-2) with TRBJ1-6; 8 nucleotides match TRBD1. J lost 7 bases, V lost 5 bases, and 4 bases had no gene match. CDR3 length: 14 residues. Germline V lookup: CDR1 LGHDT, CDR2 YNNKEL (reference sequence). The CDR3 sequence: CASSWTGQNSPLHF. The CDR3 bases are TGTGCCAGCAGCTGGACAGGGCAAAATTCACCCCTCCACTTT.

This sequence joins TRBV7-2 and TRBJ1-4; maybe TRBD1 (5 bases). Trimming shortened V by 4 bases and J by 15 bases, and 15 bases separated the two germline ends. This CDR3 contains 12 residues. CDR1 SGHTA and CDR2 FQGNSA come from the germline V gene. CDR3 bases: TGTGCCAGCAGCTCGCCGGGACTGGGGTTGTTTTTT. This gives the protein CASSSPGLGLFF. Using reference TRBV7-2 and TRBJ1-4 for the parts outside the CDR3, the full variable domain is GAGVSQSPSNKVTEKGKDVELRCDPISGHTALYWYRQSLGQGLEFLIYFQGNSAPDKSGLPSDRFSAERTGGSVSTLTIQRTQQEDSAVYLCASSSPGLGLFFGSGTQLSVL.

The chain links TRBV4-1 to TRBJ2-7, with D perhaps matching TRBD2 (5 bases). The CDR3 runs 15 residues. Germline V gene data show CDR1 as MGHRA and CDR2 as YSYEKL. Trimming removed 1 base from V and 3 bases from J, with 13 bases in between. DNA for the CDR3: TGCGCCAGCAGCCAAGCTCCCGGAGGAGACTACGAGCAGTACTTC. It specifies CASSQAPGGDYEQYF.

The V call is TRBV2, the J call TRBJ2-7; a weak D match, TRBD2 (5 bases). The CDR3 sequence is 13 residues long. Per germline, CDR1 SNHLY and CDR2 FYNNEI. V was cut by 7 bases and J by 2 bases, with 12 bases left in between. CDR3 residues: CASNVRGTYEQYF. The CDR3 bases are TGTGCCAGCAACGTCCGGGGAACCTACGAGCAGTACTTC.

This chain links TRBV14 with TRBJ1-1, with 9 positions matching TRBD1. Germline CDR1 SGHDN, CDR2 FVKESK. With 6 bases clipped from V and 2 bases from J, the junction kept 10 bases outside the gene matches. CDR3 size: 16 residues. Here the CDR3 reads CASSQWGTGRNTEAFF. The CDR3 DNA follows: TGTGCCAGCAGTCAATGGGGGACAGGGAGAAACACTGAAGCTTTCTTT.